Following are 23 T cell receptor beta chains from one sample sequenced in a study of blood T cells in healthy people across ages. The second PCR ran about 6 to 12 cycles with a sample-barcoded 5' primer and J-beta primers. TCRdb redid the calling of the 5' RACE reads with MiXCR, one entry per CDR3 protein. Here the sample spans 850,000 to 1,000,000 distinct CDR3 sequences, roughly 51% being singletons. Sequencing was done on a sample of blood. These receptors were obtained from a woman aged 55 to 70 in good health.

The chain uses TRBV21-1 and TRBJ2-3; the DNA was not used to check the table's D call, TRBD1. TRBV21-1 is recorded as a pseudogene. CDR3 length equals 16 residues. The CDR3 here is CASSKASDRAVDTQYF. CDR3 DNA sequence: TGTGCCAGCAGCAAAGCCTCCGACAGGGCGGTAGATACGCAGTATTTT.

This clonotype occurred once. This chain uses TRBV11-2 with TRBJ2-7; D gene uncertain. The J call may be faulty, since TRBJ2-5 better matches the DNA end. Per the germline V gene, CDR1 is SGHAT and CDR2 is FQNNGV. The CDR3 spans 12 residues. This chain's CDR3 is CAGILRPETQYF. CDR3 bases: TGTGCCGGCATCTTAAGACCTGAGACCCAGTACTTC.

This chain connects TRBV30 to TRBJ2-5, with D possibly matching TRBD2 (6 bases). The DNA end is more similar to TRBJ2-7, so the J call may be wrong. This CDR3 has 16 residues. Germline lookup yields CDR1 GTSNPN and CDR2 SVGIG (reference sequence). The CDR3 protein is CAWSVAEAGTIYEQYF. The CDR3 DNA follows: TGTGCCTGGAGTGTTGCTGAGGCGGGAACCATTTACGAGCAGTACTTC.

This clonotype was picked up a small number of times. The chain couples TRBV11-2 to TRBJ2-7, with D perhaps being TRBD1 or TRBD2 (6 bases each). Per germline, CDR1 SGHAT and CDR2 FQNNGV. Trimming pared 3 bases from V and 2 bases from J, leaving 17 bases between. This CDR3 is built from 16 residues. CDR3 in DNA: TGTGCCAGCAGCTTCTCTAGTTCGGGGGCTGCCTACGAGCAGTACTTC. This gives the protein CASSFSSSGAAYEQYF.

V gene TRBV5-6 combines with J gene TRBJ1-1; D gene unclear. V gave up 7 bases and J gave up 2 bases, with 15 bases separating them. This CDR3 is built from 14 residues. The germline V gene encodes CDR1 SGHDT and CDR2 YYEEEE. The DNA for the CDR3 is TGTGCCAGCGCCCCGGGAGGCAGAAACACTGAAGCTTTCTTT. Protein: CASAPGGRNTEAFF.

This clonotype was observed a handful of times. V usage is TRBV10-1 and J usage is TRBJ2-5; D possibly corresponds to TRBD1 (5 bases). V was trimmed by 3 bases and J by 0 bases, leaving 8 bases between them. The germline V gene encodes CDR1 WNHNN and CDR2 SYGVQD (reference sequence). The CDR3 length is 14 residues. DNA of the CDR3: TGCGCCAGCAGTGACAGGACATACCAAGAGACCCAGTACTTC. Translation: CASSDRTYQETQYF.

The chain's CDR3 is CASSLAMGATYGYTF. CDR3 bases: TGTGCCAGCAGCTTAGCGATGGGCGCTACCTATGGCTACACCTTC. This chain connects TRBV7-9 to TRBJ1-2; D is uncertain. This CDR3 spans 15 amino acids. CDR1 is SEHNR and CDR2 is FQNEAQ in the germline V gene (reference sequence). Trimming pared 0 bases from V and 4 bases from J, leaving 12 bases between.

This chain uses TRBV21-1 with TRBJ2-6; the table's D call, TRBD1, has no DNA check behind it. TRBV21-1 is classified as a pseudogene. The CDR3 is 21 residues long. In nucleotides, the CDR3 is TGTGCCAGCAGCAAAGCGCGGGATGGACAGGGTTGGAAGTCTGGGGCCAACGTCCTGACTTTC. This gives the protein CASSKARDGQGWKSGANVLTF.

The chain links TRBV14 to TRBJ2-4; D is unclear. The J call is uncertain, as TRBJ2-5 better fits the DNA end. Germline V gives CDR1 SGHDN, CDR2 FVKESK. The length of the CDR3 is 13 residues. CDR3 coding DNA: TGTGCCAGCAGCCGGCAGACGACAGAGACCCAGTACTTC. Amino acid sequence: CASSRQTTETQYF.

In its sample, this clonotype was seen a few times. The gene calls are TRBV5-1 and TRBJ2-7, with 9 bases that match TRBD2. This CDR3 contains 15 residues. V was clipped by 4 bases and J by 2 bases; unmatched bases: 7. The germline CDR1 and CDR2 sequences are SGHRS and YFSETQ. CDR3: CASSPLASGTYEQYF. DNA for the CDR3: TGCGCCAGCAGCCCCCTGGCTAGCGGGACCTACGAGCAGTACTTC.

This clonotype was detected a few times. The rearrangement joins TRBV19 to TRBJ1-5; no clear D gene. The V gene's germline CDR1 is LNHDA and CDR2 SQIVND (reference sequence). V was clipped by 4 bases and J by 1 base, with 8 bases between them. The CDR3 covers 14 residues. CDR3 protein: CASSSWGSNQPQHF. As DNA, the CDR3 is TGTGCCAGTAGTAGCTGGGGAAGCAATCAGCCCCAGCATTTT. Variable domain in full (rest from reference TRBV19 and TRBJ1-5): DGGITQSPKYLFRKEGQNVTLSCEQNLNHDAMYWYRQDPGQGLRLIYYSQIVNDFQKGDIAEGYSVSREKKESFPLTVTSAQKNPTAFYLCASSSWGSNQPQHFGDGTRLSIL.

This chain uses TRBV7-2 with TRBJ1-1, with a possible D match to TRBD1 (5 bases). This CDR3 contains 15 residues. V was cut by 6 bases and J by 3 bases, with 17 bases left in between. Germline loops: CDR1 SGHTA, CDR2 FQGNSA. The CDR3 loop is CASSPGARHDTEAFF. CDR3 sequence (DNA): TGTGCCAGCAGTCCCGGGGCCCGGCACGACACTGAAGCTTTCTTT.

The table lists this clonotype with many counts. CDR3 bases: TGTGCCAGCAGCTTAGTGGGGACAGGGGCAGATACGCAGTATTTT. It translates to CASSLVGTGADTQYF. V and J are TRBV7-2 and TRBJ2-3, with 10 nucleotides matching TRBD1. The CDR3 consists of 15 residues. The germline V gene has CDR1 SGHTA and CDR2 FQGNSA. J lost 4 bases, V lost 1 base, and 2 bases had no gene match.

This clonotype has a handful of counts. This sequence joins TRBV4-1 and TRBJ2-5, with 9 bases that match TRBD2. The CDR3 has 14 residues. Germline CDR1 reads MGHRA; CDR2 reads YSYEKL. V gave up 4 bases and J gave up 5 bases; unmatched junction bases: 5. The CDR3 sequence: CASSRGSGSETQYF. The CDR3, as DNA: TGCGCCAGCAGCCGTGGTAGCGGGAGTGAGACCCAGTACTTC.

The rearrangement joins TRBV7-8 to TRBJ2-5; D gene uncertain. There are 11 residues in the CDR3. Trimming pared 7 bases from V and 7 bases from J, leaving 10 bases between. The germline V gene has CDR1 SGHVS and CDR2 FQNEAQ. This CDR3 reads CASTTPGTQYF. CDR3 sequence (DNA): TGTGCCAGCACCACCCCGGGGACCCAGTACTTC.

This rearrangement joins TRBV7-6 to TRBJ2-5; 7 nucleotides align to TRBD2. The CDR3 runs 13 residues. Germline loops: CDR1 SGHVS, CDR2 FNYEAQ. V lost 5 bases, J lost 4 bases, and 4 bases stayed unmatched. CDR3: CASSRDYSETQYF. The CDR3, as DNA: TGTGCCAGCAGCCGGGACTATTCAGAGACCCAGTACTTC.

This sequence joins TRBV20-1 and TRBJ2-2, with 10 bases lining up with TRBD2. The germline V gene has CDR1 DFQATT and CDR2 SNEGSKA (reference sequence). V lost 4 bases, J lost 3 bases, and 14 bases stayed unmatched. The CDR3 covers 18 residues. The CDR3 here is CSAKRLAGAGDYTGELFF. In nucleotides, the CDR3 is TGCAGTGCTAAGCGGCTAGCGGGAGCTGGGGATTACACCGGGGAGCTGTTTTTT.

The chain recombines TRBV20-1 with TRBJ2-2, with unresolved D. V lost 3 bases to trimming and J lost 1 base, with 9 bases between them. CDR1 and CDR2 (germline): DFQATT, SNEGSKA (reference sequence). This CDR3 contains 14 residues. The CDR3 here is CSARKSENTGELFF. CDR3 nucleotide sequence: TGCAGTGCTAGGAAATCCGAGAACACCGGGGAGCTGTTTTTT.

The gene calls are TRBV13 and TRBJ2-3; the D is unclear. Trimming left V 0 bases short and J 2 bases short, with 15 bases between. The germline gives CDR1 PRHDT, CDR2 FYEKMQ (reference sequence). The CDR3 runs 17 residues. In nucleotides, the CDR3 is TGTGCCAGCAGCTTAGGTGGGCCAAAAGACCTCACAGATACGCAGTATTTT. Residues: CASSLGGPKDLTDTQYF. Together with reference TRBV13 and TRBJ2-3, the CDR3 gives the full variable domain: AAGVIQSPRHLIKEKRETATLKCYPIPRHDTVYWYQQGPGQDPQFLISFYEKMQSDKGSIPDRFSAQQFSDYHSELNMSSLELGDSALYFCASSLGGPKDLTDTQYFGPGTRLTVL.

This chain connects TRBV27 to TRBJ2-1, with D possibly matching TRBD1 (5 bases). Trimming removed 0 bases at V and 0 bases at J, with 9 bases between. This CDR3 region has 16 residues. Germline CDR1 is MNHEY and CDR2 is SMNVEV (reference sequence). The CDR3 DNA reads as TGTGCCAGCAGTTTATCAGGGGCCAGCTCCTACAATGAGCAGTTCTTC. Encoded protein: CASSLSGASSYNEQFF.

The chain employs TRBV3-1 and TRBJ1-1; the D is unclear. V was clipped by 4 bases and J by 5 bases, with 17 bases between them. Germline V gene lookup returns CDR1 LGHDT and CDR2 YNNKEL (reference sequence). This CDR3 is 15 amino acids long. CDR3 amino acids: CASSREPRARTEAFF. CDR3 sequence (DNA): TGTGCCAGCAGCCGAGAGCCCAGAGCGAGGACTGAAGCTTTCTTT. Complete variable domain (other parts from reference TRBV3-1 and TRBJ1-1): DTAVSQTPKYLVTQMGNDKSIKCEQNLGHDTMYWYKQDSKKFLKIMFSYNNKELIINETVPNRFSPKSPDKAHLNLHINSLELGDSAVYFCASSREPRARTEAFFGQGTRLTVV.

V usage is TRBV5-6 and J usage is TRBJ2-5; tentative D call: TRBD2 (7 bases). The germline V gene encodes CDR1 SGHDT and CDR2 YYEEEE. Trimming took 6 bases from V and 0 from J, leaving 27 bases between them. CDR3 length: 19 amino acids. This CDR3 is CASIYRRVVGGQYQETQYF. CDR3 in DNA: TGTGCCAGCATCTACCGGAGGGTCGTCGGGGGGCAGTACCAAGAGACCCAGTACTTC.

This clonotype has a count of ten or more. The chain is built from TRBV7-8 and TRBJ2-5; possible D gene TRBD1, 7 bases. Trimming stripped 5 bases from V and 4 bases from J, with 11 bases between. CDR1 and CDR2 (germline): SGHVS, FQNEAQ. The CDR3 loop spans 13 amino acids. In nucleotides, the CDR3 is TGTGCCAGCAGCGCGGGACAGAGAGAGACCCAGTACTTC. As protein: CASSAGQRETQYF.